This T cell receptor beta chain came from a study of metastatic and nonmetastatic thyroid tumors. Not a single patient had been given any form of treatment at any point before undergoing thyroid surgery. Looked up from germline, CDR1 is SGHRS and CDR2 is YFSETQ. V was pared by 4 bases and J by 1 base, with 11 bases between. The CDR3 covers 14 residues. TCRdb re-processed the PCR reads through MiXCR. Seen here are roughly 6,600 clones, roughly a third observed once, and the top ten hold approximately 12%. The clonotype originates from a female donor with papillary thyroid cancer or a benign thyroid nodule (not recorded which). Some clones in this sample may be carry-over from other donors' samples. The material sequenced was adjacent normal tissue. The rearrangement links TRBV5-1 to TRBJ1-1, with D maybe TRBD1 (6 bases). The CDR3 nucleotides read TGCGCCAGCAGCAGATGGACAGCGAACACTGAAGCTTTCTTT. Its translation is CASSRWTANTEAFF.